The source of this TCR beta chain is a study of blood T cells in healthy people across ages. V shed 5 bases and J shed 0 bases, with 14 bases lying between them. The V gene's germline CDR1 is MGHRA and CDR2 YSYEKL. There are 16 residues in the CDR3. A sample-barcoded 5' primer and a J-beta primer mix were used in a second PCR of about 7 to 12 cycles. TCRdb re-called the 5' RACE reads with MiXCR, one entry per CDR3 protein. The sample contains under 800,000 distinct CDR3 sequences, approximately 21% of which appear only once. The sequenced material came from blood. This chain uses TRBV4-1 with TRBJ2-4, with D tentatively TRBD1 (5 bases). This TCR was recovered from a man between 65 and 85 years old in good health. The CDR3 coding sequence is TGCGCCAGCAGCGGCGCAGGGTACCTAGCCAAAAACATTCAGTACTTC. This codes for CASSGAGYLAKNIQYF.